This entry is about one T cell receptor beta chain. This clone appeared a few times. Its antigen remains unidentified. Base qualities were left out, and no much larger clone turns up one base away. The sample originates from a study of blood T cell repertoires in COVID-19 (TCRdb year 2020). Concerning the study at large: Samples covering the acute and convalescent phases of COVID-19 were provided by collaborators in the United States, Italy and Spain. The prospective study material was composed of cDNA or gDNA derived from T cells, B-cell-depleted T cells, or PBMCs. Deeply sampled blood TCRbeta repertoires from subjects exposed to, actively infected with, or recovered from COVID-19 were included in the dataset. A freely available public database, intended as a resource for researchers studying the immune response to SARS-CoV-2, is where the repertoires were released. The samples were drawn from two sources: the first 160 participants of the ongoing ImmuneRACE study, and over 950 subjects contributed by 6 global collaborators. Nearly every sample came with metadata listing a de-identified subject ID, COVID-19 status, age in years and sex. Where available, HLA class I and class II types were taken from metadata supplied by the sample provider and were not determined by assay-based typing. On the study overall, not on this receptor specifically: How much clinical and demographic metadata was included differed by source and by participant, and the metadata was provided uncurated.

TCRbeta CDR3 regions were amplified from genomic DNA using the immunoSEQ Assay, a bias-controlled multiplex PCR. Per the authors' processing: The number of nucleated cells in each sample was estimated from the amplification of reference gene primers within the assay. To quantify the absolute abundance of each unique TCRbeta CDR3 rearrangement, sequence reads were collapsed and filtered. For each sample, productive Simpson clonality was calculated by taking the square root of Simpson's diversity index across productive rearrangements. The table was pulled from immuneACCESS by TCRdb, which kept in-frame rearrangements only. Such tables lose some clones; where checked, under half of the loss comes from unresolved V genes, and the rest has no known cause. The DNA was the basis for D and trimming; V, J and clone size are from that table. The sample table holds about 83,000 clones, of which about 83% were seen once. Of the sample, about 7.8% is held by the ten largest clones.

The germline V gene sets CDR1 to SGDLS and CDR2 to YYNGEE. Taken from cysteine to phenylalanine, the CDR3 has 14 residues. Only CDR3 DNA is held: 42 bases, read in frame from base 1. V is pared back by 0 bases and J by 7 bases, with 11 bases lying between the germline termini. Each collaborating institution followed its own protocols to collect whole blood in K2EDTA tubes. For TCRbeta analysis, collaborators shipped samples as frozen whole blood, isolated PBMCs, or DNA extracted from either of those sample types. Source material: peripheral blood. The chain couples TRBV9 to TRBJ1-5, with no confidently assigned D gene. This clonotype was sampled from a man aged 45-65 years with active COVID-19. The CDR3 loop reads CASSVGAGSQPQHF. The DNA reads as follows: TGTGCCAGCAGCGTAGGGGCGGGTAGCCAGCCCCAGCATTTT.